The 5 T cell receptor beta chains presented below share a single source sample, sequenced in a study of regulatory T cells in long-lasting Graves disease. Time point indicated: newly diagnosed GD, antithyroid drugs for less than 3 months. The TCR library used RNA extracted from PBMCs. In building TCR beta libraries, iRepertoire HTBI primers were used together with Arm-PCR of CDR3 regions. TCRdb called the multiplex PCR reads again in MiXCR, with one record for every CDR3 protein. Among 350,000 to 500,000 distinct CDR3 sequences listed, about 15% were seen once. These data also formed part of another study, on T cells in Graves' hyperthyroidism and ophthalmopathy.

The starting material was peripheral blood mononuclear cells (PBMCs), obtained at new diagnosis, from a patient treated with antithyroid drugs. The receptors stem from a woman in her 50s with Graves disease.

V usage is TRBV6-1 and J usage is TRBJ1-2; unclear D gene. Germline CDR1 MNHNS, CDR2 SASEGT. Trimming removed 7 bases at V and 7 bases at J, with 13 bases between. This CDR3 contains 12 residues. This chain's CDR3 is CASIGRRGGYTF. CDR3 in DNA: TGTGCCAGCATCGGCAGGCGTGGTGGCTACACCTTC.

This clonotype has ten or more counts. The chain has TRBV6-5 and TRBJ2-2; 7 positions match TRBD2. Germline V gene lookup returns CDR1 MNHEY and CDR2 SVGAGI. The CDR3 loop spans 16 amino acids. V was clipped by 2 bases and J by 6 bases; unmatched bases: 9. In nucleotides, the CDR3 is TGTGCCAGCAGTTACAGTGGACTAGTCAGTGCCGGGGAGCTGTTTTTT. Amino acid sequence: CASSYSGLVSAGELFF.

There are many counts of this clonotype. The chain employs TRBV28 and TRBJ1-2, with unresolved D. The CDR3 length is 14 residues. Per the germline V gene, CDR1 is MDHEN and CDR2 is SYDVKM. V lost 2 bases and J lost 4, with 11 bases in between. The CDR3 bases are TGTGCCAGCAGTTTACCCCGAGTGGCCTATGGCTACACCTTC. Its translation: CASSLPRVAYGYTF.

The V gene is TRBV5-4, the J gene TRBJ2-3, with D possibly TRBD2 on 6 matching bases. Per the germline V gene, CDR1 is SGHNT and CDR2 is YYREEE (reference sequence). This CDR3 region has 17 residues. The V gene lost 4 bases and the J gene lost 4 bases, with 22 bases spanning the gap. DNA of the CDR3: TGTGCCAGCAGCCCCGCTGGATCGGGAGTTGGGGCAGATACGCAGTATTTT. Translating it yields CASSPAGSGVGADTQYF.

This sequence joins TRBV28 and TRBJ1-2, with a possible D match to TRBD1 (6 bases). Germline CDR1 and CDR2: MDHEN and SYDVKM. This CDR3 is built from 13 residues. The ends were cut back, 7 bases at V and 2 bases at J, with 11 bases in the middle. As DNA, the CDR3 is TGTGCCAGCACCGCGACAGGAAACTATGGCTACACCTTC. This translates into CASTATGNYGYTF.